These T cell receptor beta chains were read from a single sample in a study of blood T cell dynamics during melanoma immunotherapy. The repertoire was sequenced with immunoSEQ multiplex PCR; TCRdb's copy has only in-frame clones and lacks some. The profile covers around 13,000 clones, with about 82% appearing a single time and 4.4% taken by the ten largest. The sample in question was blood, obtained from a patient treated with checkpoint blockade. These receptors all stem from a human donor with melanoma. CDR3s include the opening cysteine and the closing phenylalanine or tryptophan. The D gene is left open where the match is weak. Some rows mark clone size as missing; the rest say once, few, many or name a class of expanded clone.

d_call: NA; v_call: TRBV10-2; clone_size: NA; j_call: TRBJ1-1; cdr3_nt: TGCGCCAGCAGGATCTTAGGGGAGACTGAAGCTTTCTTT; cdr3_aa: CASRILGETEAFF
d_call: TRBD1; v_call: TRBV6-5; clone_size: NA; j_call: TRBJ1-2; cdr3_nt: TGTGCCAGCAGTTCATACGGACAGGGCTCCCGGGGCTACACCTTC; cdr3_aa: CASSSYGQGSRGYTF
d_call: NA; v_call: TRBV2; clone_size: few; j_call: TRBJ2-3; cdr3_nt: TGTGCCAGGGGAGAAACGGACGGCACAGATACGCAGTATTTT; cdr3_aa: CARGETDGTDTQYF
d_call: NA; v_call: TRBV19; clone_size: few; j_call: TRBJ1-1; cdr3_nt: TGTGCCAGTAGTCATCGGGGTGGCATGAACACTGAAGCTTTCTTT; cdr3_aa: CASSHRGGMNTEAFF
d_call: NA; v_call: TRBV2; clone_size: NA; j_call: TRBJ2-2; cdr3_nt: TGTGCCAGCAGTGGTATTGGGTACACCGGGGAGCTGTTTTTT; cdr3_aa: CASSGIGYTGELFF
d_call: NA; v_call: TRBV7-3; clone_size: NA; j_call: TRBJ1-1; cdr3_nt: TGTGCCAGCAGCTTAACGATACGCGGTGAAGCTTTCTTT; cdr3_aa: CASSLTIRGEAFF
d_call: NA; v_call: TRBV7-8; clone_size: once; j_call: TRBJ1-1; cdr3_nt: TGTGCCAGCAGCTTAGATCCGGGGAGGAACACTGAAGCTTTCTTT; cdr3_aa: CASSLDPGRNTEAFF
d_call: NA; v_call: TRBV7-9; clone_size: NA; j_call: TRBJ2-5; cdr3_nt: TGTGCCAGCAGCCCAACGAGACAGGCTTCGCAGACCCAGTACTTC; cdr3_aa: CASSPTRQASQTQYF
d_call: TRBD1; v_call: TRBV29-1; clone_size: NA; j_call: TRBJ1-5; cdr3_nt: TGCAGCGTCGGACAGGGGGCGGGTCAGCCCCAGCATTTT; cdr3_aa: CSVGQGAGQPQHF
d_call: NA; v_call: TRBV11-2; clone_size: few; j_call: TRBJ1-3; cdr3_nt: TGTGCCAGCAGCAAACTAACAGGGCGCTCTGGAAACACCATATATTTT; cdr3_aa: CASSKLTGRSGNTIYF
d_call: NA; v_call: TRBV21-1; clone_size: NA; j_call: TRBJ2-7; cdr3_nt: TGTGCCAGCAGCAAAACCCCATCGACCGTAGGGGGAGACCCCTACGAGCAGTACTTC; cdr3_aa: CASSKTPSTVGGDPYEQYF
d_call: NA; v_call: TRBV6-6; clone_size: once; j_call: TRBJ2-3; cdr3_nt: TGTGCCAGCAGTAGAGAACAGGCAAATACGCAGTATTTT; cdr3_aa: CASSREQANTQYF
d_call: TRBD1; v_call: TRBV6-1; clone_size: NA; j_call: TRBJ1-1; cdr3_nt: TGTGCCAGCACTCTACAGGGGGTGAACACTGAAGCTTTCTTT; cdr3_aa: CASTLQGVNTEAFF
d_call: NA; v_call: TRBV7-6; clone_size: large; j_call: TRBJ2-7; cdr3_nt: TGTGCCAGCAGCTTAGGGCCGAACTACGAGCAGTACTTC; cdr3_aa: CASSLGPNYEQYF
d_call: TRBD1; v_call: TRBV5-6; clone_size: once; j_call: TRBJ2-5; cdr3_nt: TGTGCCAGCAGCTTCCATCTTCCCGGGACAGGGCTCCAAGAGACCCAGTACTTC; cdr3_aa: CASSFHLPGTGLQETQYF
d_call: NA; v_call: TRBV7-6; clone_size: NA; j_call: TRBJ1-5; cdr3_nt: TGTGCCAGCAGCAAGGGGGGCAGGGATCAGCCCCAGCATTTT; cdr3_aa: CASSKGGRDQPQHF
d_call: TRBD2; v_call: TRBV7-7; clone_size: once; j_call: TRBJ2-3; cdr3_nt: TGTGCCAGCAGCTTCTCTCCGGCGGGGGGGCGATTAGATACGCAGTATTTT; cdr3_aa: CASSFSPAGGRLDTQYF
d_call: NA; v_call: TRBV7-3; clone_size: NA; j_call: TRBJ2-2; cdr3_nt: TGTGCCAGCAGCGCAGGGACCCCCGGGGAGCTGTTTTTT; cdr3_aa: CASSAGTPGELFF
d_call: TRBD1; v_call: TRBV5-8; clone_size: NA; j_call: TRBJ1-1; cdr3_nt: TGTGCCAGCCAGGACAGGGTTAGGTCTGAAGCTTTCTTT; cdr3_aa: CASQDRVRSEAFF
d_call: TRBD1; v_call: TRBV5-6; clone_size: NA; j_call: TRBJ2-3; cdr3_nt: TGTGCCAGCAGCAAAATACAGGGGGCTGACACAGATACGCAGTATTTT; cdr3_aa: CASSKIQGADTDTQYF